This TCR beta chain was identified in a study of blood T cell repertoires in COVID-19. Study-wide context: COVID-19 samples from acute and convalescent phases originated in the United States, Italy and Spain. The cDNA or gDNA used as material had been derived from T cells, B-cell-depleted T cells, or PBMCs.

Authors' data handling: For nucleated cells, counts were estimated from reference gene primer amplification. The repertoire was sequenced with immunoSEQ multiplex PCR; TCRdb's copy has only in-frame clones and lacks some. That table supplies the V and J calls and clone size; D and trimming were determined from the DNA. Among under 150,000 clones listed, about 89% were seen once. V lost 3 bases and J lost 7, with 12 bases in between. The CDR3 runs to 13 residues. CDR1 MRHNA and CDR2 SNTAGT come from the germline V gene. The V call is TRBV6-4, the J call TRBJ2-5; D might be TRBD2 (6 bases). The sequence was obtained from a man aged 45-60 years with active COVID-19. Sample: peripheral blood. Here the CDR3 DNA reads TGTGCCAGCAGTGAGGGGATCGGGGGGACCCAGTACTTC. Its translation is CASSEGIGGTQYF.